Ten or more counts support the clone carrying this TCR beta chain. This specimen comes from a study of T cells in Graves' hyperthyroidism and ophthalmopathy. What was amplified from RNA transcripts were TCR beta CDR3 regions. With the HTBI primer set, the TCR CDR3 went through a first round of RT-PCR. TCRdb processed the multiplex PCR reads anew with MiXCR; each CDR3 protein has one entry. The sample records fewer than 400,000 distinct CDR3 sequences, more than 12% being singletons. The V end was cut by 4 bases, the J end by 0 bases, with 10 bases between. Germline V CDR1 and CDR2: KGHSH, LQKENI. The CDR3 is made up of 14 amino acids.

Sequences were obtained from blood. J is TRBJ2-7 and V is TRBV18, with D possibly matching TRBD1 (5 bases). This TCR derives from a man between 50 and 59 years old with Graves' ophthalmopathy. CDR3: CASSHKTDSYEQYF. The CDR3 bases are TGTGCCAGCTCACATAAGACAGACTCCTACGAGCAGTACTTC.